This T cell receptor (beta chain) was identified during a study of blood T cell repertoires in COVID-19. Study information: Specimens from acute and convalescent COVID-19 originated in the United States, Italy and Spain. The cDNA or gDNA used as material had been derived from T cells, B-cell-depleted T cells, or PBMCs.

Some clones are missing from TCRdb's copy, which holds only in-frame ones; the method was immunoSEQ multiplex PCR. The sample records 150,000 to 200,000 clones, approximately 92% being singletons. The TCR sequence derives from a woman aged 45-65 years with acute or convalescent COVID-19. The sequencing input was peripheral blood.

For the CDR3, the DNA is TGTGCCACCAGCACAAATCAAGAGACCCAGTACTTC. This translates into CATSTNQETQYF. This rearrangement joins TRBV15 to TRBJ2-5; D gene uncertain. This CDR3 comprises 12 residues. V dropped 4 bases and J dropped 2 bases, with 5 bases sitting between them. Germline V gene data show CDR1 as LNHNV and CDR2 as YYDKDF (reference sequence).